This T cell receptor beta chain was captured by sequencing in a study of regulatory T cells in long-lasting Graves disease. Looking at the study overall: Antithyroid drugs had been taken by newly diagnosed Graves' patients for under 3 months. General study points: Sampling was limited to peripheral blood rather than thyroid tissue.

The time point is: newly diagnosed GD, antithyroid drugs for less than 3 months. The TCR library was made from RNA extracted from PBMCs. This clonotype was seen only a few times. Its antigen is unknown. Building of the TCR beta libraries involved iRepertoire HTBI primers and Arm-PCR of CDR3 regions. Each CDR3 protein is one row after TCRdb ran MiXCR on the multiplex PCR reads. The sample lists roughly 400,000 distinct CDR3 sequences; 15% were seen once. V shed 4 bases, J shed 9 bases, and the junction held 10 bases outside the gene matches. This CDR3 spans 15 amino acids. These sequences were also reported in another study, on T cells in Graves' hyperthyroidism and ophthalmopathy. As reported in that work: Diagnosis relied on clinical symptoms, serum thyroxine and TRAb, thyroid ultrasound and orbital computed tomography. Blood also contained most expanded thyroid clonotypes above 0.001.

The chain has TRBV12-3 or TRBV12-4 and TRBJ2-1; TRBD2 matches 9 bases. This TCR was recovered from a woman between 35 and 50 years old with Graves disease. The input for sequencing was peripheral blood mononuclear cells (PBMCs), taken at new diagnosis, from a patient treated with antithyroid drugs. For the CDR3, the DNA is TGTGCCAGCAGTTCCAGACCGGGACTAGCTCGTGAGCAGTTCTTC. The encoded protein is CASSSRPGLAREQFF.